Listed below are T cell receptor beta chains from one sample, sequenced in a study of blood T cell repertoires in COVID-19. The repertoire was sequenced with immunoSEQ multiplex PCR; TCRdb's copy has only in-frame clones and lacks some. In the table there are fewer than 300,000 clones, about 89% of which are singletons. Sequencing was carried out using peripheral blood. These receptors originate from a woman in her 30s with COVID-19, enrolled during active disease. Each CDR3 is given with its conserved first and last residue. D genes are given only for firm matches. Only some rows state a clone size, as once, few, many or a class for expanded clones.

v_gene,abundance,d_gene,len,j_gene,CDR3nt,CDR3aa
TRBV5-1,NA,NA,13,TRBJ1-1,TGCGCCAGCAGCTTGTCCGAGGGCACTGAAGCTTTCTTT,CASSLSEGTEAFF
TRBV1,few,NA,12,TRBJ2-3,TGCACCAGCAGGTCGCGTACAGATACGCAGTATTTT,CTSRSRTDTQYF
TRBV11-2,NA,TRBD2,17,TRBJ2-1,TGTGCCAGCAGCTCAAGGACTAGCGGGAGAGTTTTCGGTGAGCAGTTCTTC,CASSSRTSGRVFGEQFF
TRBV12-5,NA,TRBD2,16,TRBJ2-2,TGTGCTAGTGGTTTGTTACCAGGACTAGGGGCCGGGGAGCTGTTTTTT,CASGLLPGLGAGELFF
TRBV5-6,NA,TRBD1,16,TRBJ1-5,TGTGCCAGCAGCCTCCAGGGGACAGCCGCAGGTCAGCCCCAGCATTTT,CASSLQGTAAGQPQHF
TRBV27,NA,NA,15,TRBJ2-1,TGTGCCAGCAGTTTCCCTTGGGCAGGCGCGAATGAGCAGTTCTTC,CASSFPWAGANEQFF
TRBV4-2,NA,TRBD1,17,TRBJ1-1,TGTGCCAGCAGCCAACCCCCGGGACAGATCATGAACACTGAAGCTTTCTTT,CASSQPPGQIMNTEAFF
TRBV18,NA,TRBD2,16,TRBJ2-1,TGTGCCAGCTCACCACCGGCGGGACTAGGCTACAATGAGCAGTTCTTC,CASSPPAGLGYNEQFF
TRBV19,NA,NA,12,TRBJ1-5,TGTGCCAGTAGGGACACCAATCAGCCCCAGCATTTT,CASRDTNQPQHF
TRBV12-3/TRBV12-4,once,TRBD2,13,TRBJ2-7,TGTGCCAGCAGTTTCGCGGGAGCGGTTTGGCAGTACTTC,CASSFAGAVWQYF
TRBV27,NA,TRBD2,18,TRBJ2-3,TGTGCCAGCCTTTCCGGGGCTAGCGGGAGGGCCGGGACAGATACGCAGTATTTT,CASLSGASGRAGTDTQYF
TRBV2,NA,NA,14,TRBJ1-5,TGTGCCAGCAATGGGGGCAGCAATAATCAGCCCCAGCATTTT,CASNGGSNNQPQHF
TRBV18,NA,TRBD2,15,TRBJ2-1,TGTGCCAGCTCACCGACTAGCGGGAATCGGAATGAGCAGTTCTTC,CASSPTSGNRNEQFF
TRBV7-9,NA,TRBD2,15,TRBJ2-1,TGTGCCAGCAGCTCTCGACTAGCGGGCTACAATGAGCAGTTCTTC,CASSSRLAGYNEQFF
TRBV27,NA,TRBD1,15,TRBJ1-4,TGTGCCAGCAGTTTATCGGGGACAGGCGGTGAAAAACTGTTTTTT,CASSLSGTGGEKLFF
TRBV6-6,NA,TRBD2,15,TRBJ2-7,TGTGCCAGCAGTCGACCAGCGGGAGAAGGTCACGAGCAGTACTTC,CASSRPAGEGHEQYF
TRBV7-3,once,TRBD1,17,TRBJ2-5,TGTGCCAGCAGCTTAACGGGGACAGGGCGTAGGAGAGAGACCCAGTACTTC,CASSLTGTGRRRETQYF
TRBV4-2,NA,TRBD2,19,TRBJ2-2,TGTGCCAGCAGCCCTACAAAATACCCGACTAGCGGTTACACCGGGGAGCTGTTTTTT,CASSPTKYPTSGYTGELFF
TRBV9,NA,NA,13,TRBJ1-2,TGTGCCAGCAGCGCCGAGATCGAAAGTGGCTACACCTTC,CASSAEIESGYTF
TRBV30,NA,NA,17,TRBJ1-2,TGTGCCTATCCTGAAACCGGGGTTAGCCGCCCTAACTATGGCTACACCTTC,CAYPETGVSRPNYGYTF
TRBV9,NA,NA,15,TRBJ2-7,TGTGCCAGCAGCGTAGCACTAGCTACGGGATACGAGCAGTACTTC,CASSVALATGYEQYF
TRBV2,NA,NA,17,TRBJ2-2,TGTGCCAGCAGTGGGTTCTTAGGAGCCTCAGGGACCGGGGAGCTGTTTTTT,CASSGFLGASGTGELFF
TRBV19,NA,NA,15,TRBJ2-2,TGTGCCAGTAGTATAATTATCGGAGGAGGCGGGGAGCTGTTTTTT,CASSIIIGGGGELFF
TRBV30,NA,NA,13,TRBJ1-5,TGTGCCTGCTCCCCTAGAAGGAATCAGCCCCAGCATTTT,CACSPRRNQPQHF
TRBV27,NA,NA,13,TRBJ2-1,TGTGCCAGCAGTCGGGTCCTCCACAATGAGCAGTTCTTC,CASSRVLHNEQFF
TRBV27,NA,NA,11,TRBJ1-2,TGTGCCAGCGGAACAGGCTATGGCTACACCTTC,CASGTGYGYTF
TRBV2,NA,NA,15,TRBJ2-2,TGTGCCACTTCACCTCCCGGGGTACGAACCGGGGAGCTGTTTTTT,CATSPPGVRTGELFF
TRBV18,NA,NA,14,TRBJ1-1,TGTGCCAGCTCACCGCAGGGGATGAACACTGAAGCTTTCTTT,CASSPQGMNTEAFF
TRBV12-3/TRBV12-4,NA,NA,12,TRBJ2-2,TGTGCCAGCACCTCCGGTTCCGGGGAGCTGTTTTTT,CASTSGSGELFF
TRBV7-9,NA,NA,15,TRBJ2-3,TGTGCCAGCAGCCCAGGGGCAGGGCGGACAGATACGCAGTATTTT,CASSPGAGRTDTQYF
TRBV2,NA,TRBD2,12,TRBJ2-2,TGTGCCAGCAGACTAGCGGCCGGGGAGCTGTTTTTT,CASRLAAGELFF
TRBV4-1,once,TRBD2,17,TRBJ2-7,TGCGCCAGCAGCCAGGGGAGACTAGCGGGTAGCTCCTACGAGCAGTACTTC,CASSQGRLAGSSYEQYF
TRBV6-1,NA,TRBD1,15,TRBJ1-4,TGTGCCAGCAGTGAACGCCCGGGGACAGCTGAAAAACTGTTTTTT,CASSERPGTAEKLFF
TRBV30,once,TRBD1,13,TRBJ1-5,TGTGCCTGGGGACAGGGGGCAAATCAGCCCCAGCATTTT,CAWGQGANQPQHF
TRBV7-3,once,NA,15,TRBJ2-1,TGTGCCAGCAGCCCCCTAAGGGGCTCCTACAATGAGCAGTTCTTC,CASSPLRGSYNEQFF
TRBV7-2,once,TRBD2,14,TRBJ2-7,TGTGCCAGCAGCTGGACTAGCGTCACCTACGAGCAGTACTTC,CASSWTSVTYEQYF
TRBV12-3/TRBV12-4,NA,NA,11,TRBJ2-7,TGTGCCAGCAGGGTCGGCTACGAGCAGTACTTC,CASRVGYEQYF
TRBV19,NA,TRBD1,15,TRBJ1-5,TGTGCCAGTACCCCCGACAGGGCTGGCGGTCAGCCCCAGCATTTT,CASTPDRAGGQPQHF
TRBV19,NA,TRBD2,13,TRBJ2-3,TGTGCCAGTAGTCTAGCGGGAGCAGATACGCAGTATTTT,CASSLAGADTQYF
TRBV28,once,TRBD1,18,TRBJ1-2,TGTGCCAGCAGTTTATTACGGGGTTCGGGCAGGGGGAACTATGGCTACACCTTC,CASSLLRGSGRGNYGYTF
TRBV5-1,NA,NA,16,TRBJ1-1,TGCGCCAGCAGCTTGGTGGGAGGGTACATGAACACTGAAGCTTTCTTT,CASSLVGGYMNTEAFF
TRBV7-9,once,TRBD1,14,TRBJ1-1,TGTGCCAGCAGCTCGGGACAGAGCAACACTGAAGCTTTCTTT,CASSSGQSNTEAFF
TRBV19,NA,TRBD2,16,TRBJ2-1,TGTGCCAGTAGTACGGGGGGACGTAGCTCCTACAATGAGCAGTTCTTC,CASSTGGRSSYNEQFF
TRBV2,NA,TRBD1,15,TRBJ1-4,TGTGCCAGCAGTGAGGGTACAGGGGTTAATGAAAAACTGTTTTTT,CASSEGTGVNEKLFF
TRBV10-1,NA,TRBD1,14,TRBJ2-7,TGCGCCAGCAGTGAAAACAGGGGGCGCCTCCAGCAGTACTTC,CASSENRGRLQQYF
TRBV10-3,NA,NA,16,TRBJ2-7,TGTGCCATCAGTGAGATTAGCGGCCGACTCTCCTACGAGCAGTACTTC,CAISEISGRLSYEQYF
TRBV5-6,NA,NA,16,TRBJ2-1,TGTGCCAGCAGCGCCCGACTCCGAGCGGGCTACAATGAGCAGTTCTTC,CASSARLRAGYNEQFF
TRBV27,NA,TRBD1,17,TRBJ1-1,TGTGCCAGCAGTTTACGATGGGACAGACGTATGAACACTGAAGCTTTCTTT,CASSLRWDRRMNTEAFF
TRBV28,NA,NA,16,TRBJ2-1,TGTGCCAGCAGTTCCCCGAGCCTGGGCAGGGAAAATGAGCAGTTCTTC,CASSSPSLGRENEQFF
TRBV11-2,NA,NA,15,TRBJ1-2,TGTGCCAGCAGCCTTGGGCTCGGGCGGGGGACTGGCTACACCTTC,CASSLGLGRGTGYTF
TRBV5-5,once,NA,15,TRBJ1-4,TGTGCCAGCAGCTTTAACCCACAGGTTAATGAAAAACTGTTTTTT,CASSFNPQVNEKLFF
TRBV6-5,NA,NA,13,TRBJ1-1,TGTGCCAGCAGTTTCTCCTGGAGGGCCGAAGCTTTCTTT,CASSFSWRAEAFF
TRBV19,NA,TRBD1,14,TRBJ1-4,TGTGCCAGTAGTCGGGACAGGGAGGATGAAAAACTGTTTTTT,CASSRDREDEKLFF
TRBV5-1,NA,NA,15,TRBJ1-5,TGCGCCAGCAGCTCCGGGGGGGAAGTCAATCAGCCTCAGCATTTT,CASSSGGEVNQPQHF
TRBV10-3,NA,TRBD2,15,TRBJ2-1,TGTGCCATCAGTCCTACTAGCGGGAGTGGGAATGAGCAGTTCTTC,CAISPTSGSGNEQFF